This T cell receptor beta chain appears in the sequencing data of a study of beta chain features in type 1 diabetes. Study-wide points: Type 1 diabetes patients had TCRB CDR3s that were shorter (moderately but significantly so) in all four CD4+ subsets.

The CDR3 runs to 16 residues. J lost 4 bases, V lost 2 bases, and 8 bases had no gene match. Germline CDR1 and CDR2: SGHTA and FQGNSA. Expressed TCRB transcripts were sequenced because the entire RNA isolate underwent reverse transcription. Only in-frame clones appear in the TCRdb table, and some are missing; sequencing was by immunoSEQ multiplex PCR. The sample carries about 160,000 clones, 8% to 8.5% recorded once. This clone was seen a handful of times. The antigen is undetermined. This specimen includes other DNA sequences encoding the same CDR3. V is TRBV7-2 and J is TRBJ2-3; 8 nucleotides line up with TRBD2. The source is a woman aged 18-30 years with type 1 diabetes. The sequenced material came from central memory CD4+ T cells from blood. CDR3 nucleotides: TGTGCCAGCAGCTTAAGGAGCGGGAGTCTCGCAGATACGCAGTATTTT. It yields the protein CASSLRSGSLADTQYF.